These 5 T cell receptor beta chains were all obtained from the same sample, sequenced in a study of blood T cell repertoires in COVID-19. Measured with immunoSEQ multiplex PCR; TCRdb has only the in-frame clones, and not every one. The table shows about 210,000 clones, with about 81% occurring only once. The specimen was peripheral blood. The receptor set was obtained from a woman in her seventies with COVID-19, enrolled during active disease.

In DNA form, the CDR3 reads TGCGCCACCCGACAGATCGAGAACACCGGGGAGCTGTTTTTT. Encoded protein: CATRQIENTGELFF. The rearrangement joins TRBV5-1 to TRBJ2-2; possibly TRBD1 for D (5 bases). Looked up from germline, CDR1 is SGHRS and CDR2 is YFSETQ. The CDR3 has 14 amino acids. Trimming pared 9 bases from V and 1 base from J, leaving 13 bases between.

Here the CDR3 reads CASSSRRQGKQPQHF. The CDR3 DNA is TGTGCCAGCAGCTCTAGGCGACAGGGGAAACAGCCCCAGCATTTT. The chain carries TRBV14 and TRBJ1-5; 8 nucleotides agree with TRBD1. The CDR3 spans 15 residues. CDR1 SGHDN and CDR2 FVKESK come from the germline V gene. Losses at the gene ends were 5 bases for V and 7 bases for J; bases not matched to a gene: 10.

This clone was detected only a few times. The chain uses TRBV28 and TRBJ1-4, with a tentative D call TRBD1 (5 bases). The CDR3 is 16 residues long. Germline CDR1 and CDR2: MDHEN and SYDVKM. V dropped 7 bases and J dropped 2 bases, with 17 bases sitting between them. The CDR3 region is CASTLVGGSTNEKLFF. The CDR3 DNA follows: TGTGCCAGCACCCTGGTCGGGGGGTCCACTAATGAAAAACTGTTTTTT. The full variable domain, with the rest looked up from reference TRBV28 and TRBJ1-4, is DVKVTQSSRYLVKRTGEKVFLECVQDMDHENMFWYRQDPGLGLRLIYFSYDVKMKEKGDIPEGYSVSREKKERFSLILESASTNQTSMYLCASTLVGGSTNEKLFFGSGTQLSVL.

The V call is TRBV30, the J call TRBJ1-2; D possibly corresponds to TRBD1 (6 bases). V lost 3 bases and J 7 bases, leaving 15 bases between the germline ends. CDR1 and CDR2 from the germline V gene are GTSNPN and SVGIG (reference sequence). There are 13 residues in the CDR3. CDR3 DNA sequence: TGTGCCTGGAGCGAGGGGGGGCAGTTTGGCTACACCTTC. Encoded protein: CAWSEGGQFGYTF.

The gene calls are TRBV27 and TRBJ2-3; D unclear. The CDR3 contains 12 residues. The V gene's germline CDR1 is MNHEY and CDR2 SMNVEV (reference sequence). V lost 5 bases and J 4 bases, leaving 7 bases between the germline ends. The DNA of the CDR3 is TGTGCCAGCAGTACCAACTCAGATACGCAGTATTTT. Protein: CASSTNSDTQYF.